This T cell receptor (beta chain) was identified in a study of shared clonotypes between healthy human individuals. Broader study findings: Having only a few donors restricted how much genetic and exposure-history diversity was captured.

Every subset's genomic DNA went evenly onto several immunoSEQ plates. Measured with immunoSEQ multiplex PCR; TCRdb has only the in-frame clones, and not every one. This sample has a few million clones, with roughly 93% found just once. Remarks on this clone: Antigen unknown. Other DNA sequences in this sample translate to the same CDR3.

V was trimmed by 2 bases and J by 5 bases, leaving 0 bases between them. The CDR3 length is 11 residues. In germline, CDR1 is MNHEY, CDR2 SMNVEV (reference sequence). The naive CD8 subset, CD45RO-negative cells positively selected for CCR7, excluded terminally differentiated effector memory CD45RA+ cells. The rearrangement links TRBV27 to TRBJ2-2; D remains unclear. The sample taken for sequencing was naive CD8+ T cells from PBMCs. The source of this sequence is a man between 18 and 29 years old in good health. Some clones in this sample may be carry-over from other donors' samples. The CDR3 reads CASSLTGELFF. In DNA, the CDR3 is TGTGCCAGCAGTTTAACCGGGGAGCTGTTTTTT.